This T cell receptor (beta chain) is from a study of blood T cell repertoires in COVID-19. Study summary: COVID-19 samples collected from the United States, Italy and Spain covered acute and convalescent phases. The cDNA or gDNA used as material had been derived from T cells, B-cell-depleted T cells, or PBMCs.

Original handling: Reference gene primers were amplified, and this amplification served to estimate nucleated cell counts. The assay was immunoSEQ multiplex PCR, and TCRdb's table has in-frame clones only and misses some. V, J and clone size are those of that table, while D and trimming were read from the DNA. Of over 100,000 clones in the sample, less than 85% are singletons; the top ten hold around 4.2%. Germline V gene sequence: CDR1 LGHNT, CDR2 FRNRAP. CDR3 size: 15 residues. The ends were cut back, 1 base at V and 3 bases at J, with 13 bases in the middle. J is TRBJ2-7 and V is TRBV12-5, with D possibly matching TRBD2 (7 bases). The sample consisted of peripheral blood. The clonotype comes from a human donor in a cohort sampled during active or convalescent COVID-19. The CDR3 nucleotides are TGTGCTAGTGGTTTGGCGAGGGAGGGGGTCTACGAGCAGTACTTC. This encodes CASGLAREGVYEQYF.